This T cell receptor (beta chain) came from a study of T cell repertoires in cytomegalovirus infection. Whole-study context: Public TCR beta signatures were indicative of both CMV infection and a matching HLA type. Study-wide results and limits: In two of eight donors, the top clonotype was HLA-C-restricted CMV-specific.

The sample holds many counts of this clonotype. The antigen is not known. The V gene's germline CDR1 is MNHEY and CDR2 SMNVEV (reference sequence). The V gene lost 3 bases and the J gene lost 2 bases, with 7 bases spanning the gap. This CDR3 is 13 amino acids long. MiXCR, applied by TCRdb to the reads, yields one record per CDR3 protein. The sample has under 600,000 distinct CDR3 sequences, 16% seen once. Sequencing was done on a sample of CD8+ T cells from PBMCs. The V gene is TRBV27, the J gene TRBJ2-5, with no clear D. This receptor was identified in a human donor in good health (CMV status not recorded). Some clones in this sample may be carry-over from other donors' samples. Here the CDR3 reads CASSFRVQETQYF. The CDR3 coding sequence is TGTGCCAGCAGTTTCAGAGTACAAGAGACCCAGTACTTC.